This is a list of T cell receptor beta chains from one sample in a study of low-dose radiotherapy and immunotherapy resistance in tumors. TCRdb reprocessed the reads with MiXCR, giving one entry per CDR3 protein. The sample has tens of thousands of distinct CDR3 sequences; 9.4% are singletons. The sequencing used PBMCs, collected before treatment. Receptor source: a male donor with prostate cancer. CDR3s include the opening cysteine and the closing phenylalanine or tryptophan. The D gene is left open where the match is weak. Expanded clones get a size class; other rows say once, few or many, or leave the size out.

d_call: .; v_call: TRBV20-1; clone_size: .; j_call: TRBJ2-3; cdr3_aa: CSASGVSTDTQYF; cdr3_nt: TGCAGTGCTTCAGGGGTGAGCACAGATACGCAGTATTTT
d_call: .; v_call: TRBV6-6; clone_size: many; j_call: TRBJ2-7; cdr3_aa: CASSSDREQYF; cdr3_nt: TGTGCCAGCAGTTCCGACAGGGAGCAGTACTTC
d_call: .; v_call: TRBV28; clone_size: many; j_call: TRBJ1-5; cdr3_aa: CASSSPFDRRGNQPQHF; cdr3_nt: TGTGCCAGCAGTTCCCCCTTCGACAGGAGAGGCAATCAGCCCCAGCATTTT
d_call: .; v_call: TRBV15; clone_size: many; j_call: TRBJ2-7; cdr3_aa: CATSRDLQTYEQYF; cdr3_nt: TGTGCCACCAGCAGAGATCTTCAGACCTACGAGCAGTACTTC
d_call: TRBD2; v_call: TRBV7-9; clone_size: many; j_call: TRBJ2-1; cdr3_aa: CASSSHGLASEQFF; cdr3_nt: TGTGCCAGCAGCTCCCACGGACTAGCGAGTGAGCAGTTCTTC
d_call: TRBD1; v_call: TRBV2; clone_size: many; j_call: TRBJ1-4; cdr3_aa: CASSTGGNLEKLFF; cdr3_nt: TGTGCCAGCAGTACAGGGGGCAATTTGGAAAAACTGTTTTTT
d_call: TRBD1; v_call: TRBV3-1; clone_size: .; j_call: TRBJ2-7; cdr3_aa: CASSQVADRVKQYF; cdr3_nt: TGTGCCAGCAGCCAAGTGGCTGACAGGGTAAAGCAGTACTTC
d_call: TRBD1; v_call: TRBV5-8; clone_size: many; j_call: TRBJ2-5; cdr3_aa: CASSLARSGTGLETQYF; cdr3_nt: TGTGCCAGCAGCTTGGCCAGGTCCGGGACAGGGCTGGAGACCCAGTACTTC
d_call: TRBD1; v_call: TRBV2; clone_size: many; j_call: TRBJ2-7; cdr3_aa: CASRGRGHSYEQYF; cdr3_nt: TGTGCCAGCAGGGGCAGGGGGCATTCCTACGAGCAGTACTTC
d_call: TRBD1; v_call: TRBV7-3; clone_size: many; j_call: TRBJ2-1; cdr3_aa: CASSLRAPGQGLYNEQFF; cdr3_nt: TGTGCCAGCAGCCTACGTGCCCCGGGACAGGGACTGTACAATGAGCAGTTCTTC
d_call: TRBD2; v_call: TRBV6-5; clone_size: many; j_call: TRBJ2-7; cdr3_aa: CASSYERERVHEQYF; cdr3_nt: TGTGCCAGCAGTTACGAGCGGGAGAGGGTCCACGAGCAGTACTTC
d_call: .; v_call: TRBV7-9; clone_size: many; j_call: TRBJ2-7; cdr3_aa: CASSSKGSLAGQYYEQYF; cdr3_nt: TGTGCCAGCAGCTCTAAAGGGTCATTGGCAGGACAATACTACGAGCAGTACTTC
d_call: .; v_call: TRBV20-1; clone_size: .; j_call: TRBJ2-7; cdr3_aa: CSAQDHSYEQYF; cdr3_nt: TGCAGTGCTCAGGACCACTCCTACGAGCAGTACTTC
d_call: TRBD1; v_call: TRBV5-6; clone_size: many; j_call: TRBJ2-3; cdr3_aa: CASSEIGDRSTDTQYF; cdr3_nt: TGTGCCAGCAGCGAAATAGGGGACAGGAGCACAGATACGCAGTATTTT
d_call: .; v_call: TRBV5-1; clone_size: many; j_call: TRBJ2-2; cdr3_aa: CASSYDSTGELFF; cdr3_nt: TGCGCCAGCAGCTATGACAGCACCGGGGAGCTGTTTTTT
d_call: .; v_call: TRBV30; clone_size: many; j_call: TRBJ1-1; cdr3_aa: CAWRRQAEAFF; cdr3_nt: TGTGCCTGGAGGAGACAGGCTGAAGCTTTCTTT
d_call: .; v_call: TRBV28; clone_size: many; j_call: TRBJ1-5; cdr3_aa: CATEGDLNQPQHF; cdr3_nt: TGTGCCACAGAGGGGGACCTAAATCAGCCCCAGCATTTT
d_call: .; v_call: TRBV29-1; clone_size: many; j_call: TRBJ2-2; cdr3_aa: CSVAGQGTGELFF; cdr3_nt: TGCAGCGTGGCCGGGCAGGGGACCGGGGAGCTGTTTTTT
d_call: TRBD1; v_call: TRBV28; clone_size: many; j_call: TRBJ2-7; cdr3_aa: CASSPQGQGLSYEQYF; cdr3_nt: TGTGCCAGCAGTCCTCAGGGACAGGGCCTATCCTACGAGCAGTACTTC
d_call: .; v_call: TRBV7-6; clone_size: many; j_call: TRBJ2-3; cdr3_aa: CASSLNTGATDTQYF; cdr3_nt: TGTGCCAGCAGCTTAAATACAGGTGCCACAGATACGCAGTATTTT
d_call: TRBD1; v_call: TRBV19; clone_size: many; j_call: TRBJ1-1; cdr3_aa: CASRTGTGGNTEAFF; cdr3_nt: TGTGCCAGTAGAACCGGGACAGGGGGGAACACTGAAGCTTTCTTT
d_call: .; v_call: TRBV5-5; clone_size: many; j_call: TRBJ1-1; cdr3_aa: CASASGPEAFF; cdr3_nt: TGTGCCAGCGCTTCCGGGCCGGAAGCTTTCTTT
d_call: .; v_call: TRBV27; clone_size: many; j_call: TRBJ2-6; cdr3_aa: CATASKGSGANVLTF; cdr3_nt: TGTGCCACCGCCTCGAAGGGGTCTGGGGCCAACGTCCTGACTTTC